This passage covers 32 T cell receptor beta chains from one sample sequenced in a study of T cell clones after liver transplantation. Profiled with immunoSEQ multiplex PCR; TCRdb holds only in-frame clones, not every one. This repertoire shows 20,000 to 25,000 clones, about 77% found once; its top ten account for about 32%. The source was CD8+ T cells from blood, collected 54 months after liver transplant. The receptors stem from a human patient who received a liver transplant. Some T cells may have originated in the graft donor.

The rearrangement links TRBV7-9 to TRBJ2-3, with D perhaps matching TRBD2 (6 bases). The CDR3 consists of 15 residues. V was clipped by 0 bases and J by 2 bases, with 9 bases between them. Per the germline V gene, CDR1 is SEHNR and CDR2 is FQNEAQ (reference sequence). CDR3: CASSLAGGTTDTQYF. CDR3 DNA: TGTGCCAGCAGCTTAGCTGGGGGGACCACAGATACGCAGTATTTT.

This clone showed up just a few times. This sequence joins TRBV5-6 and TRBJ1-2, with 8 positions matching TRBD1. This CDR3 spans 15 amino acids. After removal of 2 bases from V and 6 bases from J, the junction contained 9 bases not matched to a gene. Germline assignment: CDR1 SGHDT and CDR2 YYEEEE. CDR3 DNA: TGTGCCAGCAGCTTCGGACAGGGTGGGCAAAATGGCTACACCTTC. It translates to CASSFGQGGQNGYTF.

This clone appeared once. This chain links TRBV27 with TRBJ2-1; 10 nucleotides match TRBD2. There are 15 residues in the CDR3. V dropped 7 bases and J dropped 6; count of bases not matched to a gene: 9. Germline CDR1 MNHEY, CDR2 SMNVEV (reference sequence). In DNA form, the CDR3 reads TGTGCCAGCAACACAGCGGGGGGGCCGTTCAATGAGCAGTTCTTC. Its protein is CASNTAGGPFNEQFF.

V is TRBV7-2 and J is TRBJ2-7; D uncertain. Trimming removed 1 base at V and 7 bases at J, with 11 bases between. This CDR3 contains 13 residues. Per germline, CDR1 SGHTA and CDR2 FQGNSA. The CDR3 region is CASSLGHPGEQYF. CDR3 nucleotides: TGTGCCAGCAGCTTAGGGCATCCCGGGGAGCAGTACTTC. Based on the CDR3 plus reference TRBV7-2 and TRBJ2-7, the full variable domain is GAGVSQSPSNKVTEKGKDVELRCDPISGHTALYWYRQSLGQGLEFLIYFQGNSAPDKSGLPSDRFSAERTGGSVSTLTIQRTQQEDSAVYLCASSLGHPGEQYFGPGTRLTVT.

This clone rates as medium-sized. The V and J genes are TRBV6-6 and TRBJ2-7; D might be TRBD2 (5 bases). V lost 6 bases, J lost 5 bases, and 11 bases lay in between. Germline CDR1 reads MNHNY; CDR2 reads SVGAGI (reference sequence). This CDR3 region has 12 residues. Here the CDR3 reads CASSPGSHEQYF. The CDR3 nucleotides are TGTGCCAGCAGCCCGGGGAGCCACGAGCAGTACTTC.

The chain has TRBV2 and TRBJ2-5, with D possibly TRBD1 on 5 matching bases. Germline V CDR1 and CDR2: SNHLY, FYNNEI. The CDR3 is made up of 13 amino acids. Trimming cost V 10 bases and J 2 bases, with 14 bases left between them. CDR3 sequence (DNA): TGTGCCACCGTGCACAGGTCACAAGAGACCCAGTACTTC. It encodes CATVHRSQETQYF. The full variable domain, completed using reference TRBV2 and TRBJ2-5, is EPEVTQTPSHQVTQMGQEVILRCVPISNHLYFYWYRQILGQKVEFLVSFYNNEISEKSEIFDDQFSVERPDGSNFTLKIRSTKLEDSAMYFCATVHRSQETQYFGPGTRLLVL.

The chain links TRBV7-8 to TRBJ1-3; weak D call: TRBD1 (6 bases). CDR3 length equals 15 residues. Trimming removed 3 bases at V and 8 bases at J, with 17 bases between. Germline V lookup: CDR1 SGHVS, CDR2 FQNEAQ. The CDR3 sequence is CASSFLGGAGDTIYF. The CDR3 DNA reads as TGTGCCAGCAGCTTCCTAGGGGGGGCCGGGGACACCATATATTTT.

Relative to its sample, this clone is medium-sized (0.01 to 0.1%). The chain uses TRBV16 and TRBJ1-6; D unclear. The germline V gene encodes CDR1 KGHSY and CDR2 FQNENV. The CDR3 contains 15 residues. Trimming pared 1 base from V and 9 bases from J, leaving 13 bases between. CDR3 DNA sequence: TGTGCCAGCAGCCAATATAGGCCGTCGAGTTCACCCCTCCACTTT. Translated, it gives CASSQYRPSSSPLHF.

In DNA, the CDR3 is TGTGCCAGTAGTATCTTGACAGGGATGTACGAGCAGTACTTC. This translates into CASSILTGMYEQYF. The rearrangement uses TRBV19 and TRBJ2-7, with 7 bases identical to TRBD1. Trimming removed 3 bases from V and 4 bases from J; junction bases left unmatched: 6. The germline CDR1 and CDR2 sequences are LNHDA and SQIVND (reference sequence). The CDR3 is 14 amino acids.

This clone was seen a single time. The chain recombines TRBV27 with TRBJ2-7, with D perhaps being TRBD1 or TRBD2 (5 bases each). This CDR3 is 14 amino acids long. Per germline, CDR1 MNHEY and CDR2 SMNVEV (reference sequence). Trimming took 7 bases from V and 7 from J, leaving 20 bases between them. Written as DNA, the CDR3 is TGTGCCAGCATTCCACCGGGACGGCCTGCGGAGCAGTACTTC. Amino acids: CASIPPGRPAEQYF.

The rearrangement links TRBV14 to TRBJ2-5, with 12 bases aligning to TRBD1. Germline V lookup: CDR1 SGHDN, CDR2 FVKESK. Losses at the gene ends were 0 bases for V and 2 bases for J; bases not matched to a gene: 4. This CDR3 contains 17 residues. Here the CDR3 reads CASSQDGTGGLQETQYF. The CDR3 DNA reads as TGTGCCAGCAGCCAAGATGGGACAGGGGGCCTGCAAGAGACCCAGTACTTC.

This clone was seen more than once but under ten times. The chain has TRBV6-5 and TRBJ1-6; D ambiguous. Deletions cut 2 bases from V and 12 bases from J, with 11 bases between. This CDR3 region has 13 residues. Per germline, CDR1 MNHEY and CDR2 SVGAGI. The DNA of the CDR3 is TGTGCCAGCAGTTACGGTGAGGGAGAACCCCTCCACTTT. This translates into CASSYGEGEPLHF.

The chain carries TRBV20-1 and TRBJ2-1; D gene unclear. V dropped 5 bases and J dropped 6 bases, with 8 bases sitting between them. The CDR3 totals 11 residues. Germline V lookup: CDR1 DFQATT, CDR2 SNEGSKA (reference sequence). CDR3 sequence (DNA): TGCAGTGCTCTGACACTCAATGAGCAGTTCTTC. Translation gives CSALTLNEQFF.

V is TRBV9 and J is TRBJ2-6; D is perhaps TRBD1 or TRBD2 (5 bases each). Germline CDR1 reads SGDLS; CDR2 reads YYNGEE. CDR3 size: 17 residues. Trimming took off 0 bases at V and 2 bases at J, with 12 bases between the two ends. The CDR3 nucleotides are TGTGCCAGCAGCGTAGCCCGGGACGGCGCTGGGGCCAACGTCCTGACTTTC. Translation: CASSVARDGAGANVLTF.

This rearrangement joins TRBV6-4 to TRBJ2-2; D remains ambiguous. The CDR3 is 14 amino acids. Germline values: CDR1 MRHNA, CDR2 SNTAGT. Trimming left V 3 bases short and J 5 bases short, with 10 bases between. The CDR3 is CASSEWEGTGELFF. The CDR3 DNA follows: TGTGCCAGCAGTGAGTGGGAAGGAACCGGGGAGCTGTTTTTT.

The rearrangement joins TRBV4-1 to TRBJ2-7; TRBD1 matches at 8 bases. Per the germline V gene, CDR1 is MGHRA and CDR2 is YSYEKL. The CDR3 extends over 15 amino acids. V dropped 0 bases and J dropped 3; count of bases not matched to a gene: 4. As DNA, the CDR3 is TGCGCCAGCAGCCAAGAGAGAGGACAGGGCTACGAGCAGTACTTC. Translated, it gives CASSQERGQGYEQYF.

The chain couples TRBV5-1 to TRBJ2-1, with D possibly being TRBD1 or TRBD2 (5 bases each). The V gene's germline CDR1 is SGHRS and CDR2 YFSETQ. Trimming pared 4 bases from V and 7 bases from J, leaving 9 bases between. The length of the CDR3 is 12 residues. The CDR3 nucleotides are TGCGCCAGCAGCGGGGACGGTAATGAGCAGTTCTTC. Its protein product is CASSGDGNEQFF.

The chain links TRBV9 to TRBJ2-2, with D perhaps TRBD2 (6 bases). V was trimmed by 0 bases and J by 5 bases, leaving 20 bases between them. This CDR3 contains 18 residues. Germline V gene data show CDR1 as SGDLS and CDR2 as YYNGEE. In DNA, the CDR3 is TGTGCCAGCAGCGTAGTCGTTTCCCAGGGAGGAGGAACCGGGGAGCTGTTTTTT. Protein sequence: CASSVVVSQGGGTGELFF.

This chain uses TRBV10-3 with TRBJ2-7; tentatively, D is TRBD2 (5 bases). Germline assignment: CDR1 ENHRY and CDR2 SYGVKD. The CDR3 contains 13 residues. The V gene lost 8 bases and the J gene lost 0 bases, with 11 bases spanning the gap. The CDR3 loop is CAIRAEDSYEQYF. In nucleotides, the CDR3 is TGTGCCATCCGGGCGGAGGACTCCTACGAGCAGTACTTC.

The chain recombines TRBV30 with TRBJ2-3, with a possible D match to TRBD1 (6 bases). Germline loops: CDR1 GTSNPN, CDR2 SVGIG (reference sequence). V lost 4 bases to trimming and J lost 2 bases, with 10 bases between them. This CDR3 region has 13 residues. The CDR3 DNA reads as TGTGCCTGGATGGGGGCGCCCACAGATACGCAGTATTTT. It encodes CAWMGAPTDTQYF.

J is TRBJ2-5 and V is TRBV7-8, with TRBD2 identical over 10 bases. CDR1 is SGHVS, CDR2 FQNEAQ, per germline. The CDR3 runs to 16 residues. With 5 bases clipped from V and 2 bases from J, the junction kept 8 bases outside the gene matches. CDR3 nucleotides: TGTGCCAGCAGCCCGTTAGCGGGGGGAAATCAAGAGACCCAGTACTTC. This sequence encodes CASSPLAGGNQETQYF.

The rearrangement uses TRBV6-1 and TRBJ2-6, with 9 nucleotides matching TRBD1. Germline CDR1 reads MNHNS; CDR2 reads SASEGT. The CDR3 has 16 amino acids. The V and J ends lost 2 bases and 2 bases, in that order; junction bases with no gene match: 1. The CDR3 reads CASSEYRGPGANVLTF. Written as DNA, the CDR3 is TGTGCCAGCAGTGAATACAGGGGGCCTGGGGCCAACGTCCTGACTTTC.

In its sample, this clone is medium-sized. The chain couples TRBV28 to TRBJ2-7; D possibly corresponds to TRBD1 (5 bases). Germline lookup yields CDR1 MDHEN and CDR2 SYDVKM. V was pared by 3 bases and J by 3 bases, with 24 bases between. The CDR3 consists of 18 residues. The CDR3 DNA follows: TGTGCCAGCAGTTTCTTAGGGGCCGTAGAAGAAGGCAGCTACGAGCAGTACTTC. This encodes CASSFLGAVEEGSYEQYF. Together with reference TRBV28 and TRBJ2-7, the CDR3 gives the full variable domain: DVKVTQSSRYLVKRTGEKVFLECVQDMDHENMFWYRQDPGLGLRLIYFSYDVKMKEKGDIPEGYSVSREKKERFSLILESASTNQTSMYLCASSFLGAVEEGSYEQYFGPGTRLTVT.

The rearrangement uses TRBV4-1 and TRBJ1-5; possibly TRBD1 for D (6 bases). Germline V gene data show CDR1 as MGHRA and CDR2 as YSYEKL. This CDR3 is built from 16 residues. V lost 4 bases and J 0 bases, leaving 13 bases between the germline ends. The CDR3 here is CASSLGGFTSNQPQHF. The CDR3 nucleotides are TGCGCCAGCAGCCTAGGGGGTTTTACTAGCAATCAGCCCCAGCATTTT.

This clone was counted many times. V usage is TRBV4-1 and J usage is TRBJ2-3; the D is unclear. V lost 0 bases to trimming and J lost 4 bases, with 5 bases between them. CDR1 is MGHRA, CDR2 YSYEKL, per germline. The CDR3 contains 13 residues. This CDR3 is CASSQESADTQYF. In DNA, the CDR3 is TGCGCCAGCAGCCAAGAGTCAGCAGATACGCAGTATTTT.

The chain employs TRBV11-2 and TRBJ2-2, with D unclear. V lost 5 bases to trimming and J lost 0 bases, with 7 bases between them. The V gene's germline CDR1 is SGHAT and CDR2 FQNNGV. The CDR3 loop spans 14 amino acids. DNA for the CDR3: TGTGCCAGCAGCGTCCAGGCGAACACCGGGGAGCTGTTTTTT. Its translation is CASSVQANTGELFF.

The CDR3 sequence is CASSLTSGGPPGEQYF. CDR3 nucleotide sequence: TGTGCCAGCAGTCTCACTAGCGGGGGGCCCCCGGGGGAGCAGTACTTC. The chain carries TRBV27 and TRBJ2-7; 12 nucleotides agree with TRBD2. The CDR3 length is 16 residues. V dropped 5 bases and J dropped 7; count of bases not matched to a gene: 12. CDR1 is MNHEY, CDR2 SMNVEV, per germline (reference sequence).

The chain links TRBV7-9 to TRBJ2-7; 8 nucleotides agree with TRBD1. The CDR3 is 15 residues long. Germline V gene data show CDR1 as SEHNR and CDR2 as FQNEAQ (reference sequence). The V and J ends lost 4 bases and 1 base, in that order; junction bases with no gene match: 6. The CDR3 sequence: CASSSRDRPSYEQYF. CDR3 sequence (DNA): TGTGCCAGCAGCTCCCGGGACAGGCCATCCTACGAGCAGTACTTC.

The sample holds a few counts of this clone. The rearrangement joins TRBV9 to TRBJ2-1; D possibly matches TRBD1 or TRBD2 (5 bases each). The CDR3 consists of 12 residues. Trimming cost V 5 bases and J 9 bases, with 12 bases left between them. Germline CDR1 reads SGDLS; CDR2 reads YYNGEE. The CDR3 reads CASRGVSIEQFF. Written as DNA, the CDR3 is TGTGCCAGCAGGGGGGTCTCCATTGAGCAGTTCTTC.

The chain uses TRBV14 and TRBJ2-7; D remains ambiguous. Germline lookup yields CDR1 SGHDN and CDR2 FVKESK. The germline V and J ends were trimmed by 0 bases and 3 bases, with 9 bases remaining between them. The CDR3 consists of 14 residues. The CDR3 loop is CASSQDVRYYEQYF. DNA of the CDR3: TGTGCCAGCAGCCAAGATGTTCGGTACTACGAGCAGTACTTC.

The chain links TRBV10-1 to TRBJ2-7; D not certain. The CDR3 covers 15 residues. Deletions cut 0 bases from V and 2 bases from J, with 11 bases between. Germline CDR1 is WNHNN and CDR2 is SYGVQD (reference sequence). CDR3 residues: CASSESKSGAYEQYF. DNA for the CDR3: TGCGCCAGCAGTGAGTCGAAGTCGGGCGCCTACGAGCAGTACTTC.

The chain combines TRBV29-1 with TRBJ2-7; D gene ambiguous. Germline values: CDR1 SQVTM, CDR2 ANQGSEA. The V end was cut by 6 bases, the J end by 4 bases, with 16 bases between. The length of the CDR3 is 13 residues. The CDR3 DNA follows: TGCAGCGTCCTATTTCCTGATTTATACGAGCAGTACTTC. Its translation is CSVLFPDLYEQYF.